This entry is about one T cell receptor beta chain. This specimen comes from a study of T cells of healthy individuals. The CDR3 is 15 amino acids. Germline assignment: CDR1 MNHEY and CDR2 SVGAGI. V was clipped by 6 bases and J by 1 base; unmatched bases: 8. TCRdb reanalysed the 5' RACE reads using MiXCR and keeps one entry per CDR3 protein. The sample lists about 53,000 distinct CDR3 sequences; roughly 14% were seen once. This receptor was taken from a human donor in good health. The chain combines TRBV6-5 with TRBJ2-5; 7 bases line up with TRBD2. CDR3 nucleotide sequence: TGTGCCAGCAGCCCCCTTCAGCGGGGCCAAGAGACCCAGTACTTC. Translated, it gives CASSPLQRGQETQYF.